This TCR beta chain was identified in a study of blood T cell repertoires in COVID-19. Study summary: Acute and convalescent COVID-19 specimens originated in the United States, Italy and Spain. T cells, B-cell-depleted T cells, or PBMCs supplied cDNA or gDNA.

Per the authors' pipeline: It was from reference gene primer amplification that nucleated cell counts were estimated. Clones were read by immunoSEQ multiplex PCR, and TCRdb kept only the in-frame ones, dropping some. V and J calls plus clone size are reproduced from that table; the DNA served to infer D and trimming. The table records about 73,000 clones, nearly 85% of them present only once. Sequencing was performed on peripheral blood. The clonotype was recovered from a woman aged 60 to 75 with acute or convalescent COVID-19.

CDR3 sequence: CATSEVPGFSTDTQYF. The CDR3 region has the DNA TGTGCCACCAGTGAAGTCCCCGGGTTTAGCACAGATACGCAGTATTTT. V is TRBV24-1 and J is TRBJ2-3; D remains ambiguous. Germline CDR1 reads KGHDR; CDR2 reads SFDVKD. This CDR3 comprises 16 residues. The germline V and J ends were trimmed by 4 bases and 0 bases, with 13 bases remaining between them.